Listed here are 32 T cell receptor beta chains from one sample, sequenced in a study of blood T cell repertoires in COVID-19 (dated by TCRdb to 2018 to 2021). Library preparation employed the immunoSEQ multiplex PCR assay. This is the immuneACCESS table as TCRdb keeps it, with only in-frame sequences that have V and J called. A part of the clones is gone; compared with another copy, unresolved V genes explain less than half, and the rest is unexplained. In all, the sample holds under 250,000 clones, and 86% of those were seen once. The ten biggest clones cover approximately 5% of the sample. Sequenced input: peripheral blood. The receptors derive from a woman of 80 years or more with COVID-19, enrolled during active disease.

This chain links TRBV6-5 with TRBJ2-1; D is unclear. Deletions cut 7 bases from V and 0 bases from J, with 13 bases between. The germline gives CDR1 MNHEY, CDR2 SVGAGI. The CDR3 is made up of 15 amino acids. DNA for the CDR3: TGTGCCAGCATCCCCGAGGCAGCCTCCTACAATGAGCAGTTCTTC. The encoded protein is CASIPEAASYNEQFF.

The rearrangement uses TRBV2 and TRBJ1-6, with D tentatively TRBD1 (6 bases). This CDR3 contains 15 residues. Germline V gene lookup returns CDR1 SNHLY and CDR2 FYNNEI. V shed 6 bases and J shed 4 bases, with 13 bases lying between them. CDR3 region: CASSPQGQYNSPLHF. Here the CDR3 DNA reads TGTGCCAGCAGCCCACAGGGACAATATAATTCACCCCTCCACTTT.

V usage is TRBV19 and J usage is TRBJ1-1; tentatively, D is TRBD1 (6 bases). The ends were cut back, 6 bases at V and 1 base at J, with 12 bases in the middle. Germline V gives CDR1 LNHDA, CDR2 SQIVND (reference sequence). This CDR3 contains 14 residues. Here the CDR3 reads CASRVTDRNTEAFF. In DNA, the CDR3 is TGTGCCAGTAGAGTGACGGACAGGAACACTGAAGCTTTCTTT.

This clone has just a few counts. The chain joins TRBV7-2 to TRBJ1-6; perhaps TRBD1 as D (5 bases). The germline V gene encodes CDR1 SGHTA and CDR2 FQGNSA. The V end was cut by 1 base, the J end by 11 bases, with 9 bases between. This CDR3 region has 13 residues. The CDR3 region is CASSLEGLPPLHF. The CDR3 coding sequence is TGTGCCAGCAGCTTAGAGGGGCTGCCACCCCTCCACTTT.

The J gene is TRBJ2-2, the V gene TRBV3-1 (or the pseudogene TRBV3-2); 9 bases are a match to TRBD2. CDR1 is LGHDT, CDR2 YNNKEL, per germline (reference sequence). The CDR3 is made up of 16 amino acids. J gave up 6 bases and V 5 bases, and 10 bases lay outside the gene matches. The CDR3 DNA reads as TGTGCCAGCAGCACCAGGGGTAGCGGGGGTCCCGGGGAGCTGTTTTTT. Its translation is CASSTRGSGGPGELFF.

The rearrangement links TRBV7-2 to TRBJ1-6, with D possibly being TRBD1 (5 bases). CDR1 SGHTA and CDR2 FQGNSA come from the germline V gene. Trimming cost V 1 base and J 7 bases, with 11 bases left between them. The CDR3 covers 15 residues. CDR3 sequence (DNA): TGTGCCAGCAGCTTAGAATGGGGCCCCAATTCACCCCTCCACTTT. Amino acids: CASSLEWGPNSPLHF. Variable domain in full (rest from reference TRBV7-2 and TRBJ1-6): GAGVSQSPSNKVTEKGKDVELRCDPISGHTALYWYRQSLGQGLEFLIYFQGNSAPDKSGLPSDRFSAERTGGSVSTLTIQRTQQEDSAVYLCASSLEWGPNSPLHFGNGTRLTVT.

CDR3 in DNA: TGTGCCAGCAGACCTACGGGACAGGGCGTTGGATATGGCTACACCTTC. This codes for CASRPTGQGVGYGYTF. This chain links TRBV28 with TRBJ1-2; 9 bases are a match to TRBD1. Trimming cost V 6 bases and J 5 bases; bases outside gene matches: 13. Germline values: CDR1 MDHEN, CDR2 SYDVKM. The CDR3 extends over 16 amino acids.

This chain connects TRBV3-1 (or the pseudogene TRBV3-2) to TRBJ2-1; D perhaps matches TRBD2 (5 bases). Trimming removed 1 base at V and 9 bases at J, with 19 bases between. The germline V gene encodes CDR1 LGHDT and CDR2 YNNKEL (reference sequence). This CDR3 region has 16 residues. Here the CDR3 DNA reads TGTGCCAGCAGCCAAGGAACTAGTTCTGGATCGGGTGAGCAGTTCTTC. It codes for CASSQGTSSGSGEQFF.

The chain uses TRBV4-2 and TRBJ1-6; D possibly corresponds to TRBD1 (5 bases). Germline CDR1 is LGHNA and CDR2 is YNFKEQ. V was trimmed by 1 base and J by 8 bases, leaving 9 bases between them. The CDR3 is 14 amino acids. Here the CDR3 DNA reads TGTGCCAGCAGCCAAGCGGACAATTATTCACCCCTCCACTTT. Its protein product is CASSQADNYSPLHF.

In DNA form, the CDR3 reads TGTGCCAGCAGCTTAGCAGGGGATATCTATGGCTACACCTTC. Protein: CASSLAGDIYGYTF. The chain has TRBV7-2 and TRBJ1-2; TRBD1 might be the D (5 bases). Trimming took 0 bases from V and 4 from J, leaving 9 bases between them. Germline lookup yields CDR1 SGHTA and CDR2 FQGNSA. The CDR3 is made up of 14 amino acids.

V gene TRBV28 combines with J gene TRBJ2-7; the D is unclear. The CDR3 spans 13 residues. The ends were cut back, 7 bases at V and 1 base at J, with 11 bases in the middle. Germline V gene data show CDR1 as MDHEN and CDR2 as SYDVKM. The CDR3: CASTPSRSYEQYF. CDR3 nucleotides: TGTGCCAGCACCCCCTCCAGATCCTACGAGCAGTACTTC.

This chain connects TRBV12-3 or TRBV12-4 to TRBJ2-7; 7 bases align to TRBD1. The trim removed 6 bases at V and 5 bases at J, leaving 7 bases unmatched. This CDR3 region has 13 residues. For the CDR3, the DNA is TGTGCCAGCAGCCACAGGGGTAGCGACGAGCAGTACTTC. This gives the protein CASSHRGSDEQYF.

This rearrangement joins TRBV5-1 to TRBJ2-3, with D maybe TRBD2 (5 bases). Germline CDR1 SGHRS, CDR2 YFSETQ. This CDR3 spans 16 amino acids. Trimming took off 4 bases at V and 2 bases at J, with 17 bases between the two ends. Written as DNA, the CDR3 is TGCGCCAGCAGCCCGGGGTCTGCGGGCTTCACAGATACGCAGTATTTT. Encoded protein: CASSPGSAGFTDTQYF.

The rearrangement joins TRBV28 to TRBJ2-1, with 7 bases identical to TRBD1. J gave up 1 base and V 8 bases, and 11 bases lay outside the gene matches. Looked up from germline, CDR1 is MDHEN and CDR2 is SYDVKM. This CDR3 comprises 16 residues. The CDR3 region is CASLPPGTVSYNEQFF. The CDR3 DNA follows: TGTGCCAGCCTTCCCCCGGGGACAGTTTCCTACAATGAGCAGTTCTTC.

The rearrangement uses TRBV7-9 and TRBJ2-5, with D unresolved. The germline gives CDR1 SEHNR, CDR2 FQNEAQ (reference sequence). The CDR3 is 13 amino acids. Trimming cost V 5 bases and J 7 bases, with 14 bases left between them. This CDR3 is CASSNSNLLTQYF. The CDR3 region has the DNA TGTGCCAGCAGCAACTCGAACCTTTTGACCCAGTACTTC. Supplemented by reference TRBV7-9 and TRBJ2-5, the full variable domain reads DTGVSQNPRHKITKRGQNVTFRCDPISEHNRLYWYRQTLGQGPEFLTYFQNEAQLEKSRLLSDRFSAERPKGSFSTLEIQRTEQGDSAMYLCASSNSNLLTQYFGPGTRLLVL.

The chain joins TRBV28 to TRBJ1-1; D gene ambiguous. CDR1 is MDHEN and CDR2 is SYDVKM in the germline V gene. CDR3 size: 14 residues. V lost 3 bases, J lost 6 bases, and 14 bases lay in between. For the CDR3, the DNA is TGTGCCAGCAGTTTTGTTCAGGTCCTGCCTGAAGCTTTCTTT. Translating it yields CASSFVQVLPEAFF.

The chain recombines TRBV21-1 with TRBJ1-4; the DNA was not compared with TRBD1, the D call given in the table. TRBV21-1 corresponds to a pseudogene. CDR3 size: 14 residues. The DNA for the CDR3 is TGTGCCAGCAGCAAAGAGGGAAGGGGCGAAAAACTGTTTTTT. Translating it yields CASSKEGRGEKLFF.

This clone is a singleton in its sample. The rearrangement joins TRBV18 to TRBJ2-2; perhaps TRBD1 as D (5 bases). This CDR3 has 15 amino acids. Germline assignment: CDR1 KGHSH and CDR2 LQKENI. The V gene lost 2 bases and the J gene lost 1 base, with 8 bases spanning the gap. The DNA of the CDR3 is TGTGCCAGCTCACCAGGACACCTGAACACCGGGGAGCTGTTTTTT. It codes for CASSPGHLNTGELFF.

This rearrangement joins TRBV7-8 to TRBJ2-4; TRBD1 agrees at 7 bases. This CDR3 has 20 residues. J was trimmed by 0 bases and V by 1 base; bases with no gene match: 15. Looked up from germline, CDR1 is SGHVS and CDR2 is FQNEAQ. The CDR3 sequence is CASSLEGARGRPSAKNIQYF. The CDR3, as DNA: TGTGCCAGCAGCTTAGAGGGGGCGAGGGGAAGGCCCTCAGCCAAAAACATTCAGTACTTC. Full variable domain (rest looked up from reference TRBV7-8 and TRBJ2-4): GAGVSQSPRYKVAKRGQDVALRCDPISGHVSLFWYQQALGQGPEFLTYFQNEAQLDKSGLPSDRFFAERPEGSVSTLKIQRTQQEDSAVYLCASSLEGARGRPSAKNIQYFGAGTRLSVL.

In this sample, this clone turned up once. V and J are TRBV7-2 and TRBJ1-1, with a weak D call TRBD1 (5 bases). Trimming stripped 0 bases from V and 6 bases from J, with 11 bases between. CDR3 size: 14 residues. CDR1 is SGHTA and CDR2 is FQGNSA in the germline V gene. The CDR3 region is CASSLAGARAEAFF. CDR3 DNA sequence: TGTGCCAGCAGCTTAGCAGGGGCCAGGGCTGAAGCTTTCTTT.

The chain links TRBV7-8 to TRBJ2-1; 8 bases map to TRBD2. This CDR3 comprises 16 residues. Germline V gene data show CDR1 as SGHVS and CDR2 as FQNEAQ. Germline trimming cut 4 bases from V and 6 bases from J; bases unmatched to any gene: 11. CDR3 nucleotide sequence: TGTGCCAGCAGCTCCTACAGGGCGCGGGGGGTCAATGAGCAGTTCTTC. Encoded protein: CASSSYRARGVNEQFF.

The V gene is TRBV7-2, the J gene TRBJ1-5, with 10 bases fitting TRBD1. The trim removed 3 bases at V and 6 bases at J, leaving 11 bases unmatched. The CDR3 is 17 residues long. CDR1 SGHTA and CDR2 FQGNSA come from the germline V gene. Written as DNA, the CDR3 is TGTGCCAGCAGCTTTTTCCCGACAGGGGGCTATGGTCAGCCCCAGCATTTT. Translating gives CASSFFPTGGYGQPQHF.

The V call is TRBV24-1, the J call TRBJ2-2; D might be TRBD2 (7 bases). CDR1 KGHDR and CDR2 SFDVKD come from the germline V gene. V shed 4 bases and J shed 1 base, with 12 bases lying between them. CDR3 length: 16 amino acids. CDR3 DNA: TGTGCCACCAGTGACGGGGGGCGCGGGAACACCGGGGAGCTGTTTTTT. This codes for CATSDGGRGNTGELFF.

This chain joins TRBV18 and TRBJ1-4; possibly TRBD1 for D (5 bases). Germline CDR1 is KGHSH and CDR2 is LQKENI. The CDR3 consists of 14 residues. The V end lost 2 bases, the J end lost 6 bases, and 10 bases lay between the germline ends. CDR3 loop: CASSPGTPYEKLFF. The DNA of the CDR3 is TGTGCCAGCTCACCAGGGACTCCTTATGAAAAACTGTTTTTT.

The sample holds one count of this clone. The gene calls are TRBV5-1 and TRBJ2-5, with D maybe TRBD1 (6 bases). With 0 bases removed from V and 2 bases from J, the gap between germline ends came to 14 bases. Germline-derived CDR1 and CDR2 are SGHRS and YFSETQ. CDR3 length equals 16 residues. The CDR3 loop is CASSLGGGRGQETQYF. For the CDR3, the DNA is TGCGCCAGCAGCTTGGGGGGTGGCAGGGGACAAGAGACCCAGTACTTC.

The J gene is TRBJ1-1, the V gene TRBV4-3, with TRBD1 matching over 7 bases. Germline V CDR1 and CDR2: LGHNA, YSLEER. V trimming: 1 base; J trimming: 4 bases; junction bases outside the gene matches: 9. The CDR3 loop spans 16 amino acids. The DNA of the CDR3 is TGCGCCAGCAGCCAAGTATCGACAGGGATTGGCACTGAAGCTTTCTTT. Translated, it gives CASSQVSTGIGTEAFF.

V usage is TRBV5-4 and J usage is TRBJ2-1; perhaps TRBD1 as D (6 bases). V lost 5 bases to trimming and J lost 8 bases, with 17 bases between them. Germline V CDR1 and CDR2: SGHNT, YYREEE (reference sequence). The CDR3 consists of 14 residues. CDR3 DNA: TGTGCCAGCAGACAATTCACAGGGTACGATGAGCAGTTCTTC. It specifies CASRQFTGYDEQFF. Full variable domain (outside the CDR3, taken from reference TRBV5-4 and TRBJ2-1): ETGVTQSPTHLIKTRGQQVTLRCSSQSGHNTVSWYQQALGQGPQFIFQYYREEENGRGNFPPRFSGLQFPNYSSELNVNALELDDSALYLCASRQFTGYDEQFFGPGTRLTVL.

The chain is built from TRBV10-3 and TRBJ2-3, with a weak D call TRBD2 (5 bases). The CDR3 is 13 residues long. CDR1 ENHRY and CDR2 SYGVKD come from the germline V gene. The ends were cut back, 11 bases at V and 0 bases at J, with 12 bases in the middle. CDR3 protein: CAATGKSTDTQYF. Written as DNA, the CDR3 is TGTGCCGCTACGGGGAAGAGCACAGATACGCAGTATTTT.

The V gene is TRBV3-1 (or the pseudogene TRBV3-2), the J gene TRBJ1-5; D is uncertain. The ends were cut back, 0 bases at V and 4 bases at J, with 10 bases in the middle. The germline V gene encodes CDR1 LGHDT and CDR2 YNNKEL (reference sequence). This CDR3 is 15 amino acids long. CDR3 sequence reads: CASSQDLASNQPQHF. Written as DNA, the CDR3 is TGTGCCAGCAGCCAAGATTTGGCATCTAATCAGCCCCAGCATTTT.

The chain combines TRBV9 with TRBJ1-6, with 9 bases fitting TRBD1. CDR1 is SGDLS and CDR2 is YYNGEE in the germline V gene. V dropped 3 bases and J dropped 9; count of bases not matched to a gene: 10. This CDR3 is built from 16 residues. As DNA, the CDR3 is TGTGCCAGCAGCGCAGATGGGACAGGGATATCTTCACCCCTCCACTTT. Translating gives CASSADGTGISSPLHF.

The chain has TRBV28 and TRBJ1-3; TRBD1 is a possible D gene (5 bases). CDR1 MDHEN and CDR2 SYDVKM come from the germline V gene. Deletions cut 5 bases from V and 1 base from J, with 12 bases between. This CDR3 has 15 amino acids. CDR3 nucleotide sequence: TGTGCCAGCAGTACTCAGGGATGGTCTGGAAACACCATATATTTT. It codes for CASSTQGWSGNTIYF.

The rearrangement uses TRBV7-9 and TRBJ1-2, with 11 positions matching TRBD1. The CDR3 is made up of 14 amino acids. Trimming at V came to 5 bases and at J to 5 bases, leaving 4 bases not matched to a gene. The germline V gene encodes CDR1 SEHNR and CDR2 FQNEAQ (reference sequence). The DNA of the CDR3 is TGTGCCAGCAGCCGGGACAGGGGGAAGTATGGCTACACCTTC. This encodes CASSRDRGKYGYTF.